Below, 12 T cell receptor beta chains from the same sample are listed, as sequenced in a study of regulatory T cells in long-lasting Graves disease. Time point given: newly diagnosed GD, antithyroid drugs for less than 3 months. The TCR library was prepared using RNA isolated from PBMCs. Construction of the TCR beta libraries employed iRepertoire HTBI primers in conjunction with Arm-PCR of CDR3 regions. TCRdb re-derived calls from the multiplex PCR reads in MiXCR, one entry per CDR3 protein. The data show roughly 560,000 distinct CDR3 sequences, with around 15% seen just once and 25% held by the top ten. The same data also went into a second study, on T cells in Graves' hyperthyroidism and ophthalmopathy.

Specimen: peripheral blood mononuclear cells (PBMCs), collected at new diagnosis, from a patient treated with antithyroid drugs. Every receptor here comes from a woman aged 40 to 65 with Graves disease.

V is TRBV7-3 and J is TRBJ2-1; no reliable D call. The CDR3 loop spans 12 amino acids. V lost 5 bases and J 9 bases, leaving 11 bases between the germline ends. Germline CDR1 and CDR2: SGHTA and FQGTGA. CDR3 coding DNA: TGTGCCAGCAGCCCCTCCGATGGTGAGCAGTTCTTC. Protein: CASSPSDGEQFF.

This clonotype was counted many times. The chain uses TRBV12-3 or TRBV12-4 and TRBJ1-1; D is unclear. Trimming took off 7 bases at V and 1 base at J, with 13 bases between the two ends. CDR3 length equals 14 residues. The DNA of the CDR3 is TGTGCCAGCACCCCTACAAGGCGGAACACTGAAGCTTTCTTT. This sequence encodes CASTPTRRNTEAFF.

This chain uses TRBV20-1 with TRBJ1-1, with 7 bases identical to TRBD1. V lost 3 bases to trimming and J lost 2 bases; unmatched junction nucleotides: 3. Germline CDR1 DFQATT, CDR2 SNEGSKA (reference sequence). This CDR3 is 13 amino acids long. CDR3 in amino acids: CSARGDSNTEAFF. Here the CDR3 DNA reads TGCAGTGCTAGGGGGGACAGTAACACTGAAGCTTTCTTT.

The V call is TRBV7-2, the J call TRBJ2-1, with 12 positions matching TRBD2. The J call may not be correct, given that the DNA end is closer to TRBJ2-3. The CDR3 sequence is 17 residues long. Germline CDR1 SGHTA, CDR2 FQGNSA. The CDR3 spells CASSRRLAGAPSDTQYF. CDR3 sequence (DNA): TGTGCCAGCAGCCGCAGACTAGCGGGGGCCCCTTCGGATACGCAGTATTTT.

The chain recombines TRBV5-1 with TRBJ2-5, with 11 bases lining up with TRBD2. Germline V CDR1 and CDR2: SGHRS, YFSETQ. The V and J ends lost 4 bases and 2 bases, in that order; junction bases with no gene match: 10. CDR3 length: 17 amino acids. The CDR3 nucleotides are TGCGCCAGCAGCCCGGGACTAGCGGCAAGTGCGCAAGAGACCCAGTACTTC. Translated: CASSPGLAASAQETQYF.

There are a few counts of this clonotype. The chain is built from TRBV12-3 or TRBV12-4 and TRBJ1-2; D might be TRBD1 (5 bases). CDR3 length equals 12 residues. The V and J ends lost 7 bases and 5 bases respectively, with 11 bases between them. CDR3 loop: CASTLGLYGYTF. CDR3 sequence (DNA): TGTGCCAGCACCCTGGGGCTTTATGGCTACACCTTC.

There are many counts of this clonotype. The chain's CDR3 is CASSHRHNEQFF. CDR3 DNA sequence: TGTGCCAGCAGCCATCGACACAATGAGCAGTTCTTC. The chain links TRBV3-1 to TRBJ2-1, with D unresolved. Trimming took 3 bases from V and 5 from J, leaving 5 bases between them. Germline CDR1 and CDR2: LGHDT and YNNKEL (reference sequence). The CDR3 is 12 residues long.

The sample holds a few counts of this clonotype. This chain links TRBV30 with TRBJ2-7, with D maybe TRBD1 (5 bases). CDR1 GTSNPN and CDR2 SVGIG come from the germline V gene (reference sequence). With 2 bases removed from V and 6 bases from J, the gap between germline ends came to 20 bases. The CDR3 has 15 residues. The chain's CDR3 is CAWSLGQGILREQYF. Written as DNA, the CDR3 is TGTGCCTGGAGTTTAGGGCAGGGAATCCTCCGCGAGCAGTACTTC.

There are a few counts of this clonotype. The V gene is TRBV6-1, the J gene TRBJ2-2, with TRBD2 as a possible D gene (5 bases). Trimming left V 8 bases short and J 0 bases short, with 10 bases between. CDR1 MNHNS and CDR2 SASEGT come from the germline V gene. The CDR3 is 14 amino acids. CDR3 amino acids: CASRASSNTGELFF. CDR3 nucleotides: TGTGCCAGCCGGGCTAGCTCGAACACCGGGGAGCTGTTTTTT.

V is TRBV6-2 or TRBV6-3 and J is TRBJ2-2, with 7 bases matching TRBD1. This CDR3 comprises 15 residues. The junction had 4 bases not matched to a gene; V was cut back by 2 bases and J by 4 bases. Germline V lookup: CDR1 MNHEY, CDR2 SVGEGT. CDR3 residues: CASSYATGPTGELFF. In DNA form, the CDR3 reads TGTGCCAGCAGTTACGCGACAGGGCCCACCGGGGAGCTGTTTTTT.

With respect to this clonotype: A much larger clone is a single base away; this may be a read error. The CDR3 nucleotides read TGTGCCAGCAGCGCGGACACCAGCCCCGAGTACTATGGCTACACCTTC. Translated, it gives CASSADTSPEYYGYTF. The J gene is TRBJ1-2, the V gene TRBV2, with a weak D call TRBD1 (5 bases). CDR1 is SNHLY, CDR2 FYNNEI, per germline. V was pared by 6 bases and J by 3 bases, with 20 bases between. CDR3 length equals 16 residues.

The J gene is TRBJ2-2, the V gene TRBV19; maybe TRBD1 (5 bases). The germline CDR1 and CDR2 sequences are LNHDA and SQIVND (reference sequence). V lost 9 bases to trimming and J lost 2 bases, with 13 bases between them. CDR3 length: 14 residues. The CDR3 loop is CASRQQVNTGELFF. Here the CDR3 DNA reads TGTGCCAGCCGCCAACAGGTCAACACCGGGGAGCTGTTTTTT.